The 22 T cell receptor beta chains given below trace back to one sample, sequenced in a study of blood T cell repertoires in COVID-19. Repertoires were generated with immunoSEQ multiplex PCR, while TCRdb's copy carries only in-frame clones and drops some. The table lists approximately 55,000 clones, approximately 80% of them singletons. Sequences were obtained from peripheral blood. These receptors originate from a man younger than 45 with COVID-19, enrolled during active disease.

The chain couples TRBV23-1 to TRBJ1-2; 10 positions match TRBD1. TRBV23-1 is identified as an open reading frame with a role that is uncertain. After removal of 6 bases from V and 0 bases from J, the junction contained 7 bases not matched to a gene. CDR3 size: 16 residues. The CDR3 loop is CASRFPGQGTNYGYTF. The CDR3, as DNA: TGCGCCAGCAGATTTCCGGGACAGGGGACTAACTATGGCTACACCTTC.

A few counts support this clone. The J gene is TRBJ1-6, the V gene TRBV11-2; 9 nucleotides match TRBD1. CDR3 size: 15 residues. The V gene end was trimmed by 5 bases and the J gene end by 6 bases; junction bases not matched to a gene: 5. Germline V lookup: CDR1 SGHAT, CDR2 FQNNGV. CDR3 DNA: TGTGCCAGCAGCCCCGGGACAGGGAGTAATTCACCCCTCCACTTT. Translation: CASSPGTGSNSPLHF.

The chain links TRBV5-1 to TRBJ2-7, with D possibly TRBD1 on 6 matching bases. This CDR3 spans 15 amino acids. Trimming stripped 0 bases from V and 9 bases from J, with 19 bases between. Germline values: CDR1 SGHRS, CDR2 YFSETQ. CDR3: CASSLGGPGAVGQYF. In DNA form, the CDR3 reads TGCGCCAGCAGCTTGGGAGGGCCAGGGGCAGTCGGGCAGTACTTC.

V gene TRBV10-3 combines with J gene TRBJ2-7, with 8 bases matching TRBD2. V shed 4 bases, J shed 2 bases, and the junction held 10 bases outside the gene matches. This CDR3 spans 16 amino acids. Germline values: CDR1 ENHRY, CDR2 SYGVKD. CDR3 residues: CAISGSNSGDPYEQYF. CDR3 bases: TGTGCCATCAGTGGGAGTAATAGCGGGGACCCCTACGAGCAGTACTTC.

The CDR3 spells CASSQGGGQGISYEQYF. The CDR3 DNA is TGCGCCAGCAGCCAAGGGGGGGGACAGGGTATCTCCTACGAGCAGTACTTC. The chain links TRBV4-1 to TRBJ2-7; 9 bases are a match to TRBD1. Germline V lookup: CDR1 MGHRA, CDR2 YSYEKL. This CDR3 is built from 17 residues. Losses at the gene ends were 1 base for V and 0 bases for J; bases not matched to a gene: 7.

The chain joins TRBV19 to TRBJ1-2; D is undetermined. Germline CDR1 is LNHDA and CDR2 is SQIVND (reference sequence). Trimming removed 6 bases from V and 2 bases from J, with 13 bases in between. The CDR3 contains 14 residues. Here the CDR3 reads CASRSRQANYGYTF. The CDR3 region has the DNA TGTGCCAGTAGGAGTCGGCAGGCAAACTATGGCTACACCTTC. The entire variable domain, with the rest obtained from reference TRBV19 and TRBJ1-2, is as follows: DGGITQSPKYLFRKEGQNVTLSCEQNLNHDAMYWYRQDPGQGLRLIYYSQIVNDFQKGDIAEGYSVSREKKESFPLTVTSAQKNPTAFYLCASRSRQANYGYTFGSGTRLTVV.

The genes are TRBV27 and TRBJ2-7; a possible D gene is TRBD2 (6 bases). The CDR3 spans 15 residues. Trimming shortened V by 6 bases and J by 3 bases, and 18 bases separated the two germline ends. Germline lookup yields CDR1 MNHEY and CDR2 SMNVEV (reference sequence). Here the CDR3 reads CASRQREAINYEQYF. CDR3 bases: TGTGCCAGCAGACAAAGGGAGGCCATTAACTACGAGCAGTACTTC.

The chain has TRBV30 and TRBJ2-7; TRBD1 is a possible D gene (5 bases). V gave up 3 bases and J gave up 2 bases, with 11 bases separating them. Germline V gene data show CDR1 as GTSNPN and CDR2 as SVGIG (reference sequence). This CDR3 comprises 13 residues. CDR3 bases: TGTGCCTGGAGCGGTGGGGCGACCTACGAGCAGTACTTC. Translated, it gives CAWSGGATYEQYF.

There are a few counts of this clone. The V and J genes are TRBV7-2 and TRBJ2-3; TRBD2 matches 15 bases. V lost 4 bases and J lost 1; bases outside the gene matches: 6. Per the germline V gene, CDR1 is SGHTA and CDR2 is FQGNSA. This CDR3 is 18 amino acids long. The DNA for the CDR3 is TGTGCCAGCAGCTCGCGTTGGACTAGCGGGGGGGGCACAGATACGCAGTATTTT. This encodes CASSSRWTSGGGTDTQYF.

V usage is TRBV20-1 and J usage is TRBJ1-3; 8 bases are a match to TRBD1. The CDR3 covers 16 residues. The germline V gene has CDR1 DFQATT and CDR2 SNEGSKA (reference sequence). The ends lost 3 bases at V and 2 bases at J; junction bases unmatched: 9. CDR3 in amino acids: CSASRGGQGTGNTIYF. The DNA for the CDR3 is TGCAGTGCTAGTAGAGGAGGACAGGGTACTGGAAACACCATATATTTT.

The chain carries TRBV5-5 and TRBJ2-1, with a weak D call TRBD1 (6 bases). Germline V lookup: CDR1 SGHKS, CDR2 YYEKEE (reference sequence). The CDR3 runs 13 residues. V was pared by 4 bases and J by 10 bases, with 15 bases between. The DNA of the CDR3 is TGTGCCAGCAGCCGGGACACTCCTGGGGAGCAGTTCTTC. Translation: CASSRDTPGEQFF.

V gene TRBV7-3 combines with J gene TRBJ2-3; 13 bases agree with TRBD2. Germline loops: CDR1 SGHTA, CDR2 FQGTGA. This CDR3 has 17 residues. With 5 bases clipped from V and 6 bases from J, the junction kept 11 bases outside the gene matches. The CDR3 bases are TGTGCCAGCAGCCCGAGCCGACTAGCGGGGGGTTCGGATACGCAGTATTTT. Its protein product is CASSPSRLAGGSDTQYF.

The gene calls are TRBV28 and TRBJ2-7; 8 bases line up with TRBD2. In germline, CDR1 is MDHEN, CDR2 SYDVKM. V dropped 8 bases and J dropped 2; count of bases not matched to a gene: 5. The CDR3 totals 13 residues. CDR3 protein: CASLAGRAYEQYF. DNA of the CDR3: TGTGCCAGCCTAGCGGGTAGAGCCTACGAGCAGTACTTC.

A few counts support this clone. This chain joins TRBV28 and TRBJ2-7; tentative D call: TRBD1 (6 bases). V lost 2 bases and J lost 1, with 18 bases in between. The CDR3 has 17 residues. The V gene's germline CDR1 is MDHEN and CDR2 SYDVKM. The CDR3 region is CASSLIGRGIQSYEQYF. The CDR3 nucleotides read TGTGCCAGCAGTTTAATTGGCAGGGGAATACAATCCTACGAGCAGTACTTC.

This chain uses TRBV9 with TRBJ2-1, with 10 bases fitting TRBD2. With 0 bases clipped from V and 12 bases from J, the junction kept 6 bases outside the gene matches. Germline lookup yields CDR1 SGDLS and CDR2 YYNGEE. The CDR3 contains 14 residues. The CDR3 loop is CASSVAPSSGGQFF. The CDR3 DNA is TGTGCCAGCAGCGTAGCCCCATCTAGCGGGGGGCAGTTCTTC.

This clone was recorded a few times. The V and J genes are TRBV27 and TRBJ2-7; 9 nucleotides line up with TRBD2. CDR1 and CDR2 from the germline V gene are MNHEY and SMNVEV (reference sequence). The CDR3 has 15 amino acids. Trimming removed 2 bases from V and 0 bases from J; junction bases left unmatched: 2. The CDR3: CASSLKLAGSYEQYF. CDR3 bases: TGTGCCAGCAGTTTAAAACTAGCGGGCTCCTACGAGCAGTACTTC.

This clone showed up just a few times. The rearrangement joins TRBV6-5 to TRBJ2-1; TRBD2 is a possible D gene (5 bases). The V gene lost 5 bases and the J gene lost 1 base, with 9 bases spanning the gap. This CDR3 is 14 amino acids long. CDR1 and CDR2 from the germline V gene are MNHEY and SVGAGI. CDR3 protein: CASSRRESYNEQFF. As DNA, the CDR3 is TGTGCCAGCAGTCGCCGGGAATCCTACAATGAGCAGTTCTTC.

This chain joins TRBV28 and TRBJ2-1; D is perhaps TRBD2 (6 bases). Trimming took off 7 bases at V and 10 bases at J, with 14 bases between the two ends. Germline loops: CDR1 MDHEN, CDR2 SYDVKM. The CDR3 has 12 amino acids. The CDR3 bases are TGTGCCAGCAAGGAGGGAGACAGCGAGCAGTTCTTC. It encodes CASKEGDSEQFF.

The J gene is TRBJ2-1, the V gene TRBV30; D is possibly TRBD1 (5 bases). The V and J ends lost 0 bases and 1 base respectively, with 16 bases between them. CDR3 length: 17 residues. Germline CDR1 is GTSNPN and CDR2 is SVGIG (reference sequence). The CDR3 sequence is CAWSVQGRAGSYNEQFF. CDR3 DNA: TGTGCCTGGAGTGTACAAGGTCGGGCAGGGTCCTACAATGAGCAGTTCTTC.

This clone came up once. The chain uses TRBV29-1 and TRBJ2-1, with a tentative D call TRBD2 (6 bases). Deletions cut 4 bases from V and 0 bases from J, with 10 bases between. This CDR3 contains 14 residues. Germline CDR1 SQVTM, CDR2 ANQGSEA. CDR3 nucleotides: TGCAGCGTTGGGCGGGGAAGCTCCTACAATGAGCAGTTCTTC. Translation gives CSVGRGSSYNEQFF.

This clone was detected once. The chain combines TRBV4-1 with TRBJ2-7, with 10 bases aligning to TRBD1. The CDR3 has 15 amino acids. Germline CDR1 and CDR2: MGHRA and YSYEKL. Unmatched junction bases numbered 4, after V lost 3 bases and J lost 2 bases. In DNA, the CDR3 is TGCGCCAGCAGCCAGACCGGGACAGGGGCCTACGAGCAGTACTTC. Translating it yields CASSQTGTGAYEQYF.

V is TRBV7-9 and J is TRBJ2-1; D uncertain. V lost 4 bases to trimming and J lost 4 bases, with 11 bases between them. The CDR3 spans 14 residues. Germline CDR1 and CDR2: SEHNR and FQNEAQ (reference sequence). The CDR3 is CASSSTATYNEQFF. Here the CDR3 DNA reads TGTGCCAGCAGCTCCACCGCAACTTACAATGAGCAGTTCTTC.